These T cell receptor beta chains were read from a single sample in a study of T cells in Graves' hyperthyroidism and ophthalmopathy. In TCRdb, the multiplex PCR reads were re-called with MiXCR into one record per CDR3 protein. The sample consists of 30,000 to 35,000 distinct CDR3 sequences, about 52% of them appearing once. Material: blood. Source of these receptors: a woman aged 40 to 50 with Graves' ophthalmopathy. Both conserved end residues are part of each CDR3. The order of the fields is clone size, V gene, J gene, D gene, CDR3 protein, CDR3 DNA. D genes are given only for firm matches. Size is omitted from some rows. Given values are once, few, many or a class for expanded clones.

many	TRBV11-2	TRBJ2-3	-	CASSLTFFTDTQYF	TGTGCCAGCAGCTTAACTTTTTTCACAGATACGCAGTATTTT
-	TRBV25-1	TRBJ1-2	-	CASSEVGGSTF	TGTGCCAGCAGTGAAGTGGGGGGCTCCACCTTC
-	TRBV12-3/TRBV12-4	TRBJ2-6	-	CASSLGRAITGANVLTF	TGTGCCAGCAGTTTAGGACGAGCGATAACCGGGGCCAACGTCCTGACGTTC
many	TRBV12-3/TRBV12-4	TRBJ1-5	TRBD1	CASSSTGTGGLSQHF	TGTGCCAGCAGTTCGACCGGGACAGGGGGTTTATCCCAGCATTTT
many	TRBV7-9	TRBJ2-4	TRBD1	CASTWTSGTGGNIQYF	TGTGCCAGCACTTGGACGTCCGGGACAGGGGGAAACATTCAGTACTTC
many	TRBV12-3/TRBV12-4	TRBJ1-6	-	CASSLGVGNSPLHF	TGTGCCAGCAGTTTGGGGGTTGGGAATTCACCCCTCCACTTT
few	TRBV18	TRBJ1-4	-	CASSRPSTNEKLFF	TGTGCCAGCTCTCGACCCTCAACTAATGAAAAACTGTTTTTT
-	TRBV7-6	TRBJ1-1	-	CASSLGSAEAFF	TGTGCCAGCAGCTTAGGTAGCGCGGAGGCTTTCTTT
-	TRBV7-2	TRBJ1-6	TRBD1	CASSLVGPAGQGFRSPLHF	TGTGCCAGCAGCTTAGTGGGCCCCGCGGGACAGGGTTTTCGTTCACCCCTCCACTTT
many	TRBV11-2	TRBJ2-7	-	CASSSQQGYEQYF	TGTGCCAGCAGCTCCCAACAGGGCTACGAGCAGTACTTC
-	TRBV7-9	TRBJ2-3	TRBD1	CASSYRGHTDTQYF	TGTGCCAGCAGCTACAGGGGGCACACAGATACGCAGTATTTT
many	TRBV6-6	TRBJ1-1	-	CASRGGRGGGTEAFF	TGTGCCAGCAGGGGGGGGCGAGGTGGGGGAACTGAAGCTTTCTTT
-	TRBV5-1	TRBJ2-5	-	CASSRTTDGGETQYF	TGCGCCAGCAGCCGGACCACAGACGGGGGTGAGACCCAGTACTTC
-	TRBV6-4	TRBJ2-7	-	CASSDPTSGGSEQYF	TGTGCCAGCAGTGACCCGACCTCCGGGGGAAGCGAGCAGTACTTC
many	TRBV27	TRBJ2-3	TRBD2	CASTDRTSGGRTDTQYF	TGTGCCAGCACCGACAGGACTAGCGGGGGACGCACAGATACGCAGTATTTT
many	TRBV20-1	TRBJ1-6	-	CSARDNSNSPLHF	TGCAGTGCTAGAGATAACTCTAATTCACCCCTCCACTTT
-	TRBV2	TRBJ1-1	TRBD1	CASRVQGMNTEAFF	TGTGCCAGCAGGGTACAGGGGATGAACACTGAAGCTTTCTTT
many	TRBV20-1	TRBJ1-4	-	CSARDLGYSNEKLFF	TGCAGTGCTAGAGATTTGGGCTATTCTAATGAAAAACTGTTTTTT
many	TRBV10-3	TRBJ2-7	TRBD2	CAISESGTSVSYEQYF	TGTGCCATCAGTGAGTCCGGGACTAGCGTCTCCTACGAGCAGTACTTC
many	TRBV10-3	TRBJ2-7	-	CATSLEKSYEQYF	TGTGCCACGTCGCTAGAAAAAAGCTACGAGCAGTACTTC
many	TRBV6-5	TRBJ1-3	-	CASSYSPRADSGNTIYF	TGTGCCAGCAGTTACTCGCCTCGTGCAGACTCTGGAAACACCATATATTTT
once	TRBV20-1	TRBJ1-2	TRBD1	CSATQGANYGYTF	TGCAGTGCTACACAGGGGGCTAACTATGGCTACACCTTC
once	TRBV6-5	TRBJ2-7	TRBD2	CASSQGGPEQYF	TGTGCCAGCAGTCAGGGAGGGCCCGAGCAGTACTTC
many	TRBV2	TRBJ2-5	TRBD1	CASSTGTGVNRETQYF	TGTGCCAGCAGTACAGGGACAGGGGTTAATCGAGAGACCCAGTACTTC
many	TRBV27	TRBJ1-2	-	CASSSRNGNGYTF	TGTGCCAGCAGTTCCCGGAACGGGAATGGCTACACCTTC
-	TRBV7-7	TRBJ1-6	-	CASSLVGSDNSPLHF	TGTGCCAGCAGCTTAGTTGGGTCAGATAATTCACCCCTCCACTTT
-	TRBV7-6	TRBJ1-6	-	CASSPGLAGSYNSPLHF	TGTGCCAGCAGCCCTGGACTAGCGGGGTCCTATAATTCACCCCTCCACTTT
-	TRBV11-2	TRBJ2-5	-	CASSLGGPGRGQPQYF	TGTGCCAGCAGCTTAGGAGGGCCAGGAAGGGGTCAGCCCCAGTACTTC
once	TRBV9	TRBJ2-7	TRBD1	CASSATGGGYEQYF	TGTGCCAGCAGCGCGACAGGGGGCGGGTACGAGCAGTACTTC
many	TRBV6-2/TRBV6-3	TRBJ1-1	TRBD1	CASRGTGLGEAFF	TGTGCCAGCAGAGGGACAGGGTTGGGTGAAGCTTTCTTT
-	TRBV10-3	TRBJ2-3	TRBD1	CAISPTGLSTDTQYF	TGTGCCATCAGCCCGACAGGGCTTAGCACAGATACGCAGTATTTT
-	TRBV24-1	TRBJ2-1	TRBD1	CATSDTRPTNRGNEQFF	TGTGCCACCAGTGATACCCGACCTACAAACAGGGGGAATGAGCAGTTCTTC
many	TRBV6-5	TRBJ1-2	TRBD1	CASNRQTGVGGYTF	TGTGCCAGCAATCGTCAGACAGGGGTCGGTGGCTACACCTTC
-	TRBV7-9	TRBJ2-3	-	CATPHGEDGVTDTQYF	TGTGCCACCCCGCACGGGGAGGATGGGGTGACAGATACGCAGTATTTT
-	TRBV19	TRBJ1-5	-	CATSIGPYSNQPQHF	TGTGCCACCAGTATAGGACCCTATAGCAATCAGCCCCAGCATTTT